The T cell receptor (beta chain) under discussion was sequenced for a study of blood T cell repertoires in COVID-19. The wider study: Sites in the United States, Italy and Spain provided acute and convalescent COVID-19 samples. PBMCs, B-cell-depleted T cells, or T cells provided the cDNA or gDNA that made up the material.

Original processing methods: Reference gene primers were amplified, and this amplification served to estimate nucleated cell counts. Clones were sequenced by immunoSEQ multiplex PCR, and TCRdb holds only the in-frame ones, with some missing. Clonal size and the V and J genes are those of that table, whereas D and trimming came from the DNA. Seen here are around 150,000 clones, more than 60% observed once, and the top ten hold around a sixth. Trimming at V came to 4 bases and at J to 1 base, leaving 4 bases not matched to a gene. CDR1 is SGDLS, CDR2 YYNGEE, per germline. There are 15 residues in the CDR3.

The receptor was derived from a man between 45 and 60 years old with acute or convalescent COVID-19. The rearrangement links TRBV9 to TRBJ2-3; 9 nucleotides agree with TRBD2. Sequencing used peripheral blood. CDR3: CASSRSGGGTDTQYF. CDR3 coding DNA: TGTGCCAGCAGCCGTAGCGGGGGAGGCACAGATACGCAGTATTTT.